The 21 T cell receptor beta chains below come from one sample, sequenced in a study of siplizumab effects on memory and regulatory T cells. The data were produced by immunoSEQ multiplex PCR, yet TCRdb's version contains in-frame clones alone and is incomplete. The top ten clones hold about 0.6% of a sample with about 100,000 clones, 90% to 95% of them seen once. Specimen: Tregs sorted from blood. The receptor source for this set is a human donor in good health.

The chain couples TRBV28 to TRBJ1-2, with D uncertain. Trimming pared 7 bases from V and 7 bases from J, leaving 16 bases between. The germline V gene has CDR1 MDHEN and CDR2 SYDVKM. This CDR3 spans 13 amino acids. CDR3 in amino acids: CASTPGRGLGYTF. The CDR3 DNA sequence: TGTGCCAGCACCCCGGGTCGTGGCCTTGGCTACACCTTC.

The chain recombines TRBV2 with TRBJ1-2; D may be TRBD1 (6 bases). V lost 4 bases, J lost 4 bases, and 22 bases lay in between. This CDR3 is 17 amino acids long. Germline V gives CDR1 SNHLY, CDR2 FYNNEI. In DNA form, the CDR3 reads TGTGCCAGCAGTGCGAGTTGGGGGGGGCCCCTCTCCTATGGCTACACCTTC. Translated, it gives CASSASWGGPLSYGYTF.

The chain has TRBV5-1 and TRBJ2-2; 8 bases fit TRBD2. CDR3 length equals 17 residues. J was trimmed by 6 bases and V by 0 bases; bases with no gene match: 10. Germline CDR1 reads SGHRS; CDR2 reads YFSETQ. The CDR3 sequence: CASSLALTAGASGELFF. As DNA, the CDR3 is TGCGCCAGCAGCTTGGCCCTGACAGCGGGAGCTTCCGGGGAGCTGTTTTTT.

The chain couples TRBV27 to TRBJ1-2; TRBD1 agrees at 9 bases. J gave up 4 bases and V 8 bases, and 8 bases lay outside the gene matches. The CDR3 is 14 residues long. Germline CDR1 is MNHEY and CDR2 is SMNVEV (reference sequence). The DNA of the CDR3 is TGTGCCAGCTCAAACAGGGGGCGGGGCTATGGCTACACCTTC. It codes for CASSNRGRGYGYTF.

The chain employs TRBV28 and TRBJ2-5; a possible D gene is TRBD2 (5 bases). The ends were cut back, 8 bases at V and 4 bases at J, with 14 bases in the middle. Per germline, CDR1 MDHEN and CDR2 SYDVKM. This CDR3 spans 13 amino acids. CDR3: CASGRGLGETQYF. The CDR3 coding sequence is TGTGCCAGCGGCCGGGGTTTAGGAGAGACCCAGTACTTC.

This chain uses TRBV9 with TRBJ2-1; D remains unclear. Germline loops: CDR1 SGDLS, CDR2 YYNGEE. This CDR3 contains 17 residues. Trimming stripped 1 base from V and 0 bases from J, with 14 bases between. CDR3 DNA sequence: TGTGCCAGCAGCGTAAGACCGCGTGGTAGCTCCTACAATGAGCAGTTCTTC. This codes for CASSVRPRGSSYNEQFF. The full variable domain, in which reference TRBV9 and TRBJ2-1 provide the parts outside the CDR3, is DSGVTQTPKHLITATGQRVTLRCSPRSGDLSVYWYQQSLDQGLQFLIQYYNGEERAKGNILERFSAQQFPDLHSELNLSSLELGDSALYFCASSVRPRGSSYNEQFFGPGTRLTVL.

The CDR3 protein is CASSLLTTDTQYF. CDR3 DNA sequence: TGTGCCAGCAGTTTACTTACCACAGATACGCAGTATTTT. This chain links TRBV27 with TRBJ2-3; no clear D. Germline values: CDR1 MNHEY, CDR2 SMNVEV (reference sequence). Between the trimmed V and J ends, which lost 2 bases and 2 bases, there was a span of 5 bases. This CDR3 region has 13 residues.

The rearrangement links TRBV7-3 to TRBJ2-3; perhaps D is TRBD1 or TRBD2 (6 bases each). The V and J ends lost 3 bases and 6 bases respectively, with 10 bases between them. Looked up from germline, CDR1 is SGHTA and CDR2 is FQGTGA. The CDR3 consists of 13 residues. CDR3 nucleotides: TGTGCCAGCAGCTTGGGGGGCTGGGATACGCAGTATTTT. It yields the protein CASSLGGWDTQYF.

The chain recombines TRBV2 with TRBJ1-3, with D tentatively TRBD1 (6 bases). This CDR3 contains 13 residues. V shed 7 bases and J shed 3 bases, with 10 bases lying between them. Per germline, CDR1 SNHLY and CDR2 FYNNEI. The CDR3: CASIYRVGNTIYF. CDR3 bases: TGTGCCAGCATCTACAGGGTTGGAAACACCATATATTTT.

The chain couples TRBV9 to TRBJ2-1; 7 bases line up with TRBD2. This CDR3 has 15 residues. The J segment lost 2 bases and the V segment lost 0 bases, leaving 2 bases of the junction unmatched. CDR1 and CDR2 from the germline V gene are SGDLS and YYNGEE. CDR3 amino acids: CASSVAAGAYNEQFF. CDR3 DNA: TGTGCCAGCAGCGTAGCGGCGGGGGCCTACAATGAGCAGTTCTTC.

The chain is built from TRBV6-4 and TRBJ2-7; 13 bases align to TRBD2. Germline trimming cut 2 bases from V and 4 bases from J; bases unmatched to any gene: 8. Germline CDR1 MRHNA, CDR2 SNTAGT. This CDR3 is built from 17 residues. Here the CDR3 reads CASSDTPWTSGSYEQYF. CDR3 DNA sequence: TGTGCCAGCAGTGACACCCCTTGGACTAGCGGGAGTTACGAGCAGTACTTC.

The chain uses TRBV5-1 and TRBJ2-1; D might be TRBD2 (5 bases). The CDR3 is 15 amino acids. The ends were cut back, 0 bases at V and 6 bases at J, with 13 bases in the middle. The germline gives CDR1 SGHRS, CDR2 YFSETQ. The CDR3 protein is CASSLGSAEPNEQFF. As DNA, the CDR3 is TGCGCCAGCAGCTTGGGATCAGCGGAACCCAATGAGCAGTTCTTC.

The chain uses TRBV6-1 and TRBJ1-2, with unresolved D. The germline gives CDR1 MNHNS, CDR2 SASEGT. Trimming removed 4 bases at V and 6 bases at J, with 15 bases between. The CDR3 contains 14 residues. The DNA for the CDR3 is TGTGCCAGCAGTGTCCGCGTTTATAGAAATGGCTACACCTTC. This sequence encodes CASSVRVYRNGYTF.

The chain carries TRBV6-5 and TRBJ1-2; D possibly corresponds to TRBD1 (5 bases). The CDR3 totals 14 residues. Per the germline V gene, CDR1 is MNHEY and CDR2 is SVGAGI. V was clipped by 4 bases and J by 8 bases, with 17 bases between them. This CDR3 is CASSSFGREGGYTF. The DNA of the CDR3 is TGTGCCAGCAGTTCTTTCGGCAGGGAGGGAGGCTACACCTTC.

The V gene is TRBV4-1, the J gene TRBJ2-7, with a possible D match to TRBD2 (5 bases). This CDR3 is 15 amino acids long. Trimming took 0 bases from V and 4 from J, leaving 13 bases between them. CDR1 is MGHRA and CDR2 is YSYEKL in the germline V gene. Here the CDR3 reads CASSQDQRISYEQYF. The CDR3 DNA is TGCGCCAGCAGCCAAGATCAGCGGATCTCATACGAGCAGTACTTC.

The chain links TRBV6-5 to TRBJ1-1; weak D call: TRBD1 (6 bases). Germline CDR1 and CDR2: MNHEY and SVGAGI. V shed 6 bases and J shed 6 bases, with 17 bases lying between them. This CDR3 region has 14 residues. The CDR3 coding sequence is TGTGCCAGCAGACCCGACAGGCCCAAGGCTGAAGCTTTCTTT. As protein: CASRPDRPKAEAFF.

The V gene is TRBV30, the J gene TRBJ1-4; no reliable D call. This CDR3 comprises 13 residues. Between the trimmed V and J ends, which lost 4 bases and 0 bases, there was a span of 6 bases. Germline CDR1 is GTSNPN and CDR2 is SVGIG (reference sequence). The CDR3 DNA follows: TGTGCCTGGACCCCAGCAACTAATGAAAAACTGTTTTTT. It is translated as CAWTPATNEKLFF.

The gene calls are TRBV14 and TRBJ1-2; D is undetermined. Germline CDR1 reads SGHDN; CDR2 reads FVKESK. The ends were cut back, 4 bases at V and 7 bases at J, with 13 bases in the middle. This CDR3 contains 13 residues. This CDR3 is CASSRNLLVGYTF. The CDR3 DNA reads as TGTGCCAGCAGCCGTAATTTGTTAGTTGGCTACACCTTC.

The rearrangement links TRBV7-2 to TRBJ1-4; D is unresolved. The CDR3 contains 14 residues. Trimming cost V 1 base and J 4 bases, with 7 bases left between them. From germline, CDR1 is SGHTA and CDR2 FQGNSA. CDR3 in amino acids: CASSLGYINEKLFF. DNA of the CDR3: TGTGCCAGCAGCTTAGGGTACATTAATGAAAAACTGTTTTTT.

This chain links TRBV30 with TRBJ2-3; 11 bases map to TRBD2. The CDR3 has 17 amino acids. J was trimmed by 6 bases and V by 0 bases; bases with no gene match: 11. Germline V CDR1 and CDR2: GTSNPN, SVGIG (reference sequence). Here the CDR3 DNA reads TGTGCCTGGAGTGTACCAAGACTAGCGGGAAAGTCGGATACGCAGTATTTT. Residues: CAWSVPRLAGKSDTQYF.

The chain joins TRBV6-6 to TRBJ1-4; 8 bases are shared with TRBD1. CDR3 length: 15 amino acids. J lost 1 base, V lost 5 bases, and 3 bases had no gene match. The germline V gene has CDR1 MNHNY and CDR2 SVGAGI (reference sequence). The CDR3 sequence: CASSDRGGTNEKLFF. The DNA of the CDR3 is TGTGCCAGCAGTGACAGGGGTGGAACTAATGAAAAACTGTTTTTT.